This TCR beta chain came from a study of blood T cells in healthy people across ages (dated by TCRdb to between 2015 and 2016). Context from the whole study: In model experiments, template switching captured about one uniquely barcoded TCR beta cDNA molecule for every two T cells. The donors were split into four age groups: young (average about 15 years), middle-aged (about 40), aged (over 55) and long-lived (about 74). The study analyzed two additional independent replicas of 1 million unique cDNA reads from the same blood draw for two donors, one aged 18 to 30 and one aged 80 or older. Using deep sequencing normalized with unique cDNA molecular identifiers, the study measured how TCR beta repertoire diversity changes with age. To avoid experimental bias, donors of different ages were distributed randomly across sequencing lanes.

Looking up the germline V gene (reference sequence) yields CDR1 DFQATT and CDR2 SNEGSKA. V drops 4 bases and J drops 0 bases, leaving 22 bases in between. Spanning cysteine to phenylalanine, the CDR3 consists of 18 amino acids. Only the CDR3 DNA stays, 54 bases, in frame from base 1. Libraries were constructed by 5' RACE. A second PCR of 7 to 11 cycles was performed with a sample-barcoded 5' primer and a J-beta primer mix. A template-switch 5' adaptor carrying 12 random nucleotides introduced a unique molecular identifier onto each TCR beta cDNA molecule. Each sample yielded at least 3 million CDR3-containing paired-end reads. All of the RNA was converted into first-strand cDNA using the Mint cDNA synthesis kit, with a TRBC-specific oligonucleotide serving as the primer. Following uracil-DNA glycosylase treatment, all cDNA underwent a first 18-cycle PCR with the universal primers M1SS and BC2_uni_R. The study's own analysis went as follows. Normalization of each sample was performed by random selection of 1 million high-quality reads, each carrying a distinct molecular identifier. Instead of being binned into consensus sequences, reads with shared molecular identifiers were discarded. MiTCR, run with a Q25 quality threshold and the strictest error-elimination algorithm, handled CDR3 identification, clonotype clustering and error correction. A nonparametric unseen species model with Euler transformation was used to estimate lower-bound total TCR beta diversity. In TCRdb, the public reads were trimmed at Q25 with fastp and aligned with MiXCR, with productive beta chains retained. Rows merge per CDR3 protein into single entries with the most common DNA and genes. TCRdb's processing, not the authors', yielded these V and J calls. The sample contains 1.8 million or so distinct CDR3 sequences, about 39% of them found a single time. The ten largest clones add up to 23% of the sample.

The roughly 42 donors, aged about 6 to 95 years, were systemically healthy Caucasian individuals from Russia. Each donor gave ten milliliters of peripheral blood, collected into EDTA-treated Vacutainer tubes. PBMCs were isolated by Ficoll-Paque density-gradient centrifugation, with at least 6.5 million obtained per sample. Trizol reagent was used to extract total RNA from PBMCs, with at least 5 micrograms per sample. For every donor, an aliquot of PBMCs went through flow cytometry to measure the percentages of naive CD45RAhigh/CD27high T cells. The paper as a whole reports these results and caveats: Estimates of total diversity based on one million sequenced T cells were considered lower bounds and underestimates. Compared with the aged group, the long-lived group had more naive CD4+ T cells, fewer expanded clones and increased TCR diversity, a pattern suggesting age selection. Since profiling was done on bulk unsorted PBMCs, naive and antigen-experienced compartments could not be conclusively compared. A strong correlation was found between observed TCR beta diversity and the percentage of naive T cells measured by flow cytometry. Observed TCR beta diversity per million T cells fell roughly linearly with age, and a significant reduction was already apparent by age roughly 40. Donor CMV infection status was unknown, potentially confounding age-related changes in expanded clonotypes.

Details on this clonotype: The specificity of this receptor is unknown. No much larger clonotype is one base removed from it; base qualities were not supplied.

The sequence is built from TRBV20-1 and TRBJ1-5; the best D guess is TRBD1, with 5 bases matching. This sequence was found in a human donor in good health. Source material: blood. Here the CDR3 is given as CSANHRRTGTASNQPQHF. The bases are TGCAGTGCTAACCATAGACGTACCGGGACGGCTAGCAATCAGCCCCAGCATTTT.